The 7 T cell receptor beta chains below were found in one sample sequenced in a study of blood T cell repertoires in COVID-19. Some clones are missing from TCRdb's copy, which holds only in-frame ones; the method was immunoSEQ multiplex PCR. The sample lists over 100,000 clones, less than 85% seen once, with 12% in the top ten. Sequenced material: peripheral blood. All receptors come from a woman aged 55-69 years with acute or convalescent COVID-19.

This clone was seen a few times. This sequence joins TRBV10-3 and TRBJ1-2, with D maybe TRBD1 (6 bases). The germline V gene has CDR1 ENHRY and CDR2 SYGVKD. CDR3 length: 15 residues. The germline V and J ends were trimmed by 4 bases and 7 bases, with 19 bases remaining between them. CDR3 in amino acids: CAISGNPGEAFGYTF. The CDR3 DNA is TGTGCCATCAGTGGGAACCCAGGGGAAGCGTTTGGCTACACCTTC.

The J gene is TRBJ1-6, the V gene TRBV5-1; TRBD1 might be the D (6 bases). Trimming left V 0 bases short and J 7 bases short, with 11 bases between. The germline V gene has CDR1 SGHRS and CDR2 YFSETQ. There are 15 residues in the CDR3. CDR3 loop: CASSLEPGANSPLHF. DNA for the CDR3: TGCGCCAGCAGCTTGGAGCCAGGGGCCAATTCACCCCTCCACTTT. Drawing the rest from reference TRBV5-1 and TRBJ1-6, the complete variable domain is KAGVTQTPRYLIKTRGQQVTLSCSPISGHRSVSWYQQTPGQGLQFLFEYFSETQRNKGNFPGRFSGRQFSNSRSEMNVSTLELGDSALYLCASSLEPGANSPLHFGNGTRLTVT.

Only a few counts were recorded for this clone. The chain couples TRBV5-1 to TRBJ1-1; D perhaps matches TRBD1 (6 bases). CDR3 length: 15 residues. Germline values: CDR1 SGHRS, CDR2 YFSETQ. With 3 bases removed from V and 4 bases from J, the gap between germline ends came to 16 bases. The CDR3 protein is CASSSSGGESTEAFF. CDR3 DNA: TGCGCCAGCAGCTCAAGCGGGGGCGAAAGCACTGAAGCTTTCTTT. The entire variable domain, with the rest obtained from reference TRBV5-1 and TRBJ1-1, is as follows: KAGVTQTPRYLIKTRGQQVTLSCSPISGHRSVSWYQQTPGQGLQFLFEYFSETQRNKGNFPGRFSGRQFSNSRSEMNVSTLELGDSALYLCASSSSGGESTEAFFGQGTRLTVV.

This chain connects TRBV24-1 to TRBJ2-3; D is possibly TRBD1 (7 bases). The ends were cut back, 0 bases at V and 6 bases at J, with 21 bases in the middle. Per the germline V gene, CDR1 is KGHDR and CDR2 is SFDVKD. The CDR3 has 18 residues. The chain's CDR3 is CATSDLKGAGTQGDTQYF. DNA for the CDR3: TGTGCCACCAGTGATTTGAAGGGGGCCGGGACTCAAGGGGATACGCAGTATTTT.

The CDR3 spells CASSERGGASYEQYV. CDR3 coding DNA: TGCGCCAGCAGTGAGAGGGGGGGGGCTAGCTACGAGCAGTACGTC. The rearrangement links TRBV10-1 to TRBJ2-7, with a tentative D call TRBD2 (7 bases). Per the germline V gene, CDR1 is WNHNN and CDR2 is SYGVQD (reference sequence). The CDR3 is made up of 15 amino acids. Trimming shortened V by 2 bases and J by 3 bases, and 14 bases separated the two germline ends.

The gene calls are TRBV21-1 and TRBJ1-4; the D call TRBD1 from the table was never checked on the DNA. TRBV21-1 is an annotated pseudogene. The CDR3 length is 18 residues. CDR3 sequence: CASFSPGRERGRGEKLFF. CDR3 DNA: TGTGCCAGCTTCAGCCCCGGGCGCGAGAGGGGGCGCGGTGAAAAACTGTTTTTT.

This chain connects TRBV7-3 to TRBJ1-2; 8 bases are shared with TRBD1. The ends lost 5 bases at V and 8 bases at J; junction bases unmatched: 7. The CDR3 is made up of 13 amino acids. Germline V gene lookup returns CDR1 SGHTA and CDR2 FQGTGA. CDR3 in amino acids: CASSTGQGKGYTF. CDR3 in DNA: TGTGCCAGCAGCACTGGACAGGGAAAGGGCTACACCTTC. Complete variable domain (other parts from reference TRBV7-3 and TRBJ1-2): GAGVSQTPSNKVTEKGKYVELRCDPISGHTALYWYRQSLGQGPEFLIYFQGTGAADDSGLPNDRFFAVRPEGSVSTLKIQRTERGDSAVYLCASSTGQGKGYTFGSGTRLTVV.